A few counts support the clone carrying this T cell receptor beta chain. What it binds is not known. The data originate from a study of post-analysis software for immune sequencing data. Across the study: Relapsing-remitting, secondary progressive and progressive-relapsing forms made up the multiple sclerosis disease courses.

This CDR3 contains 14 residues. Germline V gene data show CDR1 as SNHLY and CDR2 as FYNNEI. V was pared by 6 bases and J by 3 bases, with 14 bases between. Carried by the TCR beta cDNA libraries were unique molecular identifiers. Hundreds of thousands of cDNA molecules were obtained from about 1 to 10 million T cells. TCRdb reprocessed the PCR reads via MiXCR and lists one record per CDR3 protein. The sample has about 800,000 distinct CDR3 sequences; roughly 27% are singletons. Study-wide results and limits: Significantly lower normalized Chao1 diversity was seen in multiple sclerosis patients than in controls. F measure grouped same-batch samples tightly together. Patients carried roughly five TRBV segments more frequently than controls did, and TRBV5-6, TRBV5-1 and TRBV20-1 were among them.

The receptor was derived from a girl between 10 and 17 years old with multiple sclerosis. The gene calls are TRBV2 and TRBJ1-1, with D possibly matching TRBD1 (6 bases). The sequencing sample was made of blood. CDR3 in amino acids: CASRLQGLDTEAFF. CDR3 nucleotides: TGTGCCAGCAGGCTACAGGGCCTGGACACTGAAGCTTTCTTT.